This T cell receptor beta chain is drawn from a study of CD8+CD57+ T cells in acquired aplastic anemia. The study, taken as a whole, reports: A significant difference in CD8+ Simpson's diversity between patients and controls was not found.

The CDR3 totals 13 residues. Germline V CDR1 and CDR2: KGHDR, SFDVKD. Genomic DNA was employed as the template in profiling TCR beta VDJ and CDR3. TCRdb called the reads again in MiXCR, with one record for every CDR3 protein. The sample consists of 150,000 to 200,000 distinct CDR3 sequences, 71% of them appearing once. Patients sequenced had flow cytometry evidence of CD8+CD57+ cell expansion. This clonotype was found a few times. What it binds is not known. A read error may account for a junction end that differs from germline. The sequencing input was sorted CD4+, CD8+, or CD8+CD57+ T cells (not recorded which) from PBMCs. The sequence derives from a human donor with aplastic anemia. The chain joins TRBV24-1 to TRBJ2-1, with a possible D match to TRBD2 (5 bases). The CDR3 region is CATSLDSFNEQFF. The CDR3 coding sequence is TGTGCCACCAGTTTGGACTCCTTCAATGAGCAGTTCTTC.